This entry is about one T cell receptor beta chain. The CDR3 has 12 amino acids. CDR1 and CDR2 (germline): MDHEN, SYDVKM. Trimming removed 6 bases at V and 4 bases at J, with 9 bases between. These data originate in a study of patients and donors after allogeneic stem cell transplantation. TCRdb reprocessed the RT-PCR reads with MiXCR, giving one entry per CDR3 protein. The sample lists roughly 940,000 distinct CDR3 sequences; over 15% were seen once. This TCR was sampled from a human donor who was either an allogeneic HSCT recipient or a stem cell or donor lymphocyte infusion donor (not recorded which). It is not recorded whose cells these are; they may come from a transplant donor. Sequencing input: blood, either unsorted or a sorted T cell fraction (not recorded which). V gene TRBV28 combines with J gene TRBJ1-1, with TRBD1 as a possible D gene (6 bases). The CDR3 loop is CASSYRVTEAFF. The CDR3 DNA reads as TGTGCCAGCAGCTACAGGGTCACTGAAGCTTTCTTT.